This is a list of T cell receptor beta chains from one sample in a study of T cell repertoires in cytomegalovirus infection. Via MiXCR, TCRdb re-called the reads, giving one row per CDR3 protein. The data hold approximately 110,000 distinct CDR3 sequences, with roughly 31% observed a single time. Which antigens these TCRs recognize remains unknown. The source was CD8+ T cells from cultured PBMCs, collected from culture after CMV antigen stimulation. The receptors here all came from a human donor in good health (CMV status not recorded). Some clones in this sample may be carry-over from other donors' samples. The CDR3 runs from the conserved cysteine through the conserved F or W. Each record gives: CDR3 DNA, CDR3 protein, clone size, J gene, V gene, D gene. D genes are given only for firm matches. Only part of the rows carry a size: once, few, many, or a class if the clone is expanded.

TGTGCCAGCAGCTTAGGAAAATACAATGAGCAGTTCTTC CASSLGKYNEQFF . TRBJ2-1 TRBV11-3 .
TGTGCCAGCAGCTCGTTTTTCTCTGGAAACACCATATATTTT CASSSFFSGNTIYF . TRBJ1-3 TRBV7-9 .
TGTGCCAGTAGGATGGGAAACAATGAGCAGTTCTTC CASRMGNNEQFF . TRBJ2-1 TRBV19 .
TGTGCCATCAGTGAGACGGGACAGGAAGGTTATTACGAGCAGTACTTC CAISETGQEGYYEQYF few TRBJ2-7 TRBV10-3 TRBD1
TGTGCCAGCAGCTTTAGCGGGACGGCCTACAATGAGCAGTTCTTC CASSFSGTAYNEQFF few TRBJ2-1 TRBV7-2 TRBD2
TGTGCCAGCAGTTTGACCGGGACAGGGGGTACTGAAGCTTTCTTT CASSLTGTGGTEAFF . TRBJ1-1 TRBV6-2/TRBV6-3 TRBD1
TGTGCCAGCAGTTACTACGCTCGGGGACAGGGAGCGAACACCGGGGAGCTGTTTTTT CASSYYARGQGANTGELFF few TRBJ2-2 TRBV6-2/TRBV6-3 TRBD1
TGTGCCAGCAGTTACTCGTGGGAAAAACTGTTTTTT CASSYSWEKLFF many TRBJ1-4 TRBV6-2/TRBV6-3 .
TGTGCCAGCAGCCGGACAGGGGGAGGTAATGAGCAGTTCTTC CASSRTGGGNEQFF . TRBJ2-1 TRBV7-8 TRBD1
TGTGCCAGCAACGGCGTTTCGACAGATTCTGATCGCTACACCTTC CASNGVSTDSDRYTF . TRBJ1-2 TRBV2 .
TGTGCCAGCATGGGCCGAAAGAACTATGGCTACACCTTC CASMGRKNYGYTF few TRBJ1-2 TRBV2 .
TGTGCCAGCAGCGACCGGACAGTTTTTGGCTACACCTTC CASSDRTVFGYTF . TRBJ1-2 TRBV7-9 .
TGCGCCAGCAGCCCCGTGTTAACAGGGAACTACGAGCAGTACTTC CASSPVLTGNYEQYF . TRBJ2-7 TRBV5-1 .
TGTGCCAGCAGCTTGAGAGGACAGGGCTCGACTGAAGCTTTCTTT CASSLRGQGSTEAFF . TRBJ1-1 TRBV5-6 TRBD1
TGTGCCAGTAGTCAAGGGCAGGGTGCGATTGAGACCCAGTACTTC CASSQGQGAIETQYF few TRBJ2-5 TRBV19 .
TGTGCCACCAGTGATTTGAGGACTAGCGGGGGGGCCGGTCAGCAGTTCTTC CATSDLRTSGGAGQQFF once TRBJ2-1 TRBV24-1 TRBD2
TGCGCCAGCAGCGCTGAAAGGGGCCGGAACACTGAAGCTTTCTTT CASSAERGRNTEAFF . TRBJ1-1 TRBV5-1 .
TGTGCCAGCAGCTTAGCGCTCGGCGAGCAGTACTTC CASSLALGEQYF . TRBJ2-7 TRBV7-6 .
TGTGCCAGTAGTACCCGGACAGGCGAGCAGTACTTC CASSTRTGEQYF . TRBJ2-7 TRBV19 TRBD1
TGTGCCAGTAGTCCCCTTACAGGAGATTTCAATCAGCCCCAGCATTTT CASSPLTGDFNQPQHF . TRBJ1-5 TRBV19 .
TGTGCCAGCAGCTTACCAGGTAGCACAGATACGCAGTATTTT CASSLPGSTDTQYF many TRBJ2-3 TRBV7-2 .
TGTGCTAGTGCCTTCGGGGTAGGGAACACTGAAGCTTTCTTT CASAFGVGNTEAFF few TRBJ1-1 TRBV12-5 .
TGCGCCAGCAGCTACGGGACAGGGGGGGGGCAGCCCCAGCATTTT CASSYGTGGGQPQHF few TRBJ1-5 TRBV5-1 TRBD1
TGTGCCAGCAGCCTCATCCTCGGCGGGTCCGGCGGGGGGGGGGGAGATACGCAGTATTTT CASSLILGGSGGGGGDTQYF . TRBJ2-3 TRBV27 TRBD2
TGTGCCAGCAGTGGGACAGGGCGAGAGACCCAGTACTTC CASSGTGRETQYF few TRBJ2-5 TRBV6-1 TRBD1
TGTGCCAGCAGTCCAAGCGGGATCAGCACAGATACGCAGTATTTT CASSPSGISTDTQYF few TRBJ2-3 TRBV2 TRBD2
TGCAGCGTCGAAGGGGCCGCGGGGGGGCCCCGTTACAATGAGCAGTTCTTC CSVEGAAGGPRYNEQFF many TRBJ2-1 TRBV29-1 TRBD2
TGTGCCAGCAGTTACTCGCGGGAGTACGAGCAGTACTTC CASSYSREYEQYF . TRBJ2-7 TRBV6-2/TRBV6-3 TRBD2